This is a list of T cell receptor beta chains from one sample in a study of stem cell transplantation in POMP-related autoinflammatory disease. Profiling relied on immunoSEQ multiplex PCR, and the TCRdb table lists in-frame clones only, not all of them. The table lists some 8,300 clones, roughly nine tenths of them singletons, with around 2.8% in the top ten. The material sequenced was CD8+ T cells from PBMCs, taken before stem cell transplantation. The receptors stem from a human donor with POMP-related autoinflammation and immune dysregulation (PRAID). Both conserved end residues are part of each CDR3. The D gene is left open where the match is weak. Not all rows give a size; the values are once, few, many and, for expanded clones, a class.

V: TRBV7-9; J: TRBJ2-1; D: TRBD1; size: -; DNA: TGTGCCAGCAGGTGGACAGGGGGGGTCTACAATGAGCAGTTCTTC; CDR3: CASRWTGGVYNEQFF
V: TRBV6-1; J: TRBJ1-6; D: -; size: -; DNA: TGTGCCAGCAGTGAAGGAGTCTCCCACCATTCACCCCTCCACTTT; CDR3: CASSEGVSHHSPLHF
V: TRBV28; J: TRBJ2-7; D: -; size: -; DNA: TGTGCCAGCAGTTTAGGTCAGGTCGCTCACGAGCAGTACTTC; CDR3: CASSLGQVAHEQYF
V: TRBV11-2; J: TRBJ1-3; D: TRBD1; size: -; DNA: TGTGCCAGCAGCCTTGGACAGGTCTGGGGCACCATATATTTT; CDR3: CASSLGQVWGTIYF
V: TRBV27; J: TRBJ2-7; D: TRBD1; size: -; DNA: TGTGCCAGCAGTTCTGGGACAGGGCGGAACTACGAGCAGTACTTC; CDR3: CASSSGTGRNYEQYF
V: TRBV7-9; J: TRBJ1-5; D: TRBD1; size: -; DNA: TGTGCCAGCAGCTTAGCGACAGGGTTCAGCTTTCAGCCCCAGCATTTT; CDR3: CASSLATGFSFQPQHF
V: TRBV6-6; J: TRBJ1-1; D: -; size: -; DNA: TGTGCCAGCAGTTACTCGCCGATCGGTACCACTGAAGCTTTCTTT; CDR3: CASSYSPIGTTEAFF
V: TRBV7-3; J: TRBJ1-1; D: -; size: -; DNA: TGTGCCAGCAGCTTAACGTCGGGGCTCGACACTGAAGCTTTCTTT; CDR3: CASSLTSGLDTEAFF
V: TRBV28; J: TRBJ2-7; D: TRBD1; size: -; DNA: TGTGCCAGCAGTCCGACCCACGGGACAGAATCCTACGAGCAGTACTTC; CDR3: CASSPTHGTESYEQYF
V: TRBV6-1; J: TRBJ1-1; D: -; size: -; DNA: TGTGCCAGCAGTCCGAAGAGGGGCACTGAAGCTTTCTTT; CDR3: CASSPKRGTEAFF
V: TRBV19; J: TRBJ1-5; D: -; size: -; DNA: TGTGCCAGTAGTATCGTTCCGGGGGATCAGCCCCAGCATTTT; CDR3: CASSIVPGDQPQHF
V: TRBV19; J: TRBJ1-5; D: -; size: -; DNA: TGTGCCAGTAGTATAGGTCAGGGGATCAATCAGCCCCAGCATTTT; CDR3: CASSIGQGINQPQHF
V: TRBV27; J: TRBJ1-2; D: -; size: -; DNA: TGTGCCAGCAGCGGGGACCTTAACTATGGCTACACCTTC; CDR3: CASSGDLNYGYTF
V: TRBV9; J: TRBJ2-3; D: TRBD2; size: once; DNA: TGTGCCAGCACCCCGACGGGCACGGGGGGGCTTTCAGATACGCAGTATTTT; CDR3: CASTPTGTGGLSDTQYF
V: TRBV4-1; J: TRBJ1-1; D: -; size: few; DNA: TGCGCCAGCAGCCAAGATCTAACATACCAGGGAACTGAAGCTTTCTTT; CDR3: CASSQDLTYQGTEAFF
V: TRBV28; J: TRBJ2-3; D: -; size: -; DNA: TGTGCCAGCAGTCCTCGACAGGAGGACCCCACAGATACGCAGTATTTT; CDR3: CASSPRQEDPTDTQYF
V: TRBV9; J: TRBJ2-2; D: -; size: -; DNA: TGTGCCAGCAGCGTAGACGACGGGGAGCTGTTTTTT; CDR3: CASSVDDGELFF
V: TRBV5-1; J: TRBJ2-7; D: TRBD1; size: -; DNA: TGCGCCAGCAGCTTGGGCTGGGACAGACCCTACGAGCAGTACTTC; CDR3: CASSLGWDRPYEQYF
V: TRBV29-1; J: TRBJ2-1; D: -; size: once; DNA: TGCAGCGCCCCGGTTTGGACCAATGAGCAGTTCTTC; CDR3: CSAPVWTNEQFF
V: TRBV19; J: TRBJ1-1; D: -; size: -; DNA: TGTGCCAGTAGTTGGGAGGGCACTGAAGCTTTCTTT; CDR3: CASSWEGTEAFF
V: TRBV27; J: TRBJ1-6; D: -; size: -; DNA: TGTGCCAGCAGATCCCTGGGCTCCTATAATTCACCCCTCCACTTT; CDR3: CASRSLGSYNSPLHF
V: TRBV5-6; J: TRBJ2-7; D: -; size: -; DNA: TGTGCCAGCAGCCCGGGCCCGAGCTACGAGCAGTACTTC; CDR3: CASSPGPSYEQYF
V: TRBV29-1; J: TRBJ2-2; D: -; size: -; DNA: TGCAGCGTCAAGAGAAAGAACACCGGGGAGCTGTTTTTT; CDR3: CSVKRKNTGELFF
V: TRBV11-2; J: TRBJ2-7; D: -; size: -; DNA: TGTGCCAGCAGTTATAGTTCCTACGAGCAGTACTTC; CDR3: CASSYSSYEQYF
V: TRBV27; J: TRBJ2-7; D: TRBD2; size: -; DNA: TGTGCCAGCAGTCGCCCCCTAGCGGGAGTCTACGAGCAGTACTTC; CDR3: CASSRPLAGVYEQYF
V: TRBV29-1; J: TRBJ2-3; D: -; size: -; DNA: TGCAGCCTTGGCGACCGAGGGACAGATACGCAGTATTTT; CDR3: CSLGDRGTDTQYF
V: TRBV5-4; J: TRBJ2-7; D: -; size: -; DNA: TGTGCCAGCAGCGACCTAGACCAGGGGGGCCCCCCCTACGAGCAGTACTTC; CDR3: CASSDLDQGGPPYEQYF
V: TRBV29-1; J: TRBJ2-7; D: TRBD1; size: -; DNA: TGCAGCGTGATAGGGACAGGGGTCCCCTACGAGCAGTACTTC; CDR3: CSVIGTGVPYEQYF
V: TRBV20-1; J: TRBJ2-7; D: -; size: -; DNA: TGCAGTGCTAGAGGGCGCGAGCAGTACTTC; CDR3: CSARGREQYF